A selection of T cell receptor beta chains follows, all from one sample in a study of identical twins. TCRdb passed the 5' RACE reads through MiXCR, listing each CDR3 protein once. The top ten clones hold around 0.3% of a sample with around 1.7 million distinct CDR3 sequences, around 33% of them seen once. The material sequenced was cord blood. These receptors came from a newborn girl in good health. CDR3s include the opening cysteine and the closing phenylalanine or tryptophan. D genes are given only for firm matches. The size of a clone is reported for some rows only, either as once, few or many, or as a class for expanded clones.

D gene	V gene	J gene	clone size	CDR3 length	CDR3 protein	CDR3 DNA
TRBD2	TRBV24-1	TRBJ2-1	few	14	CATMGGKVYNEQFF	TGTGCCACCATGGGGGGGAAAGTATACAATGAGCAGTTCTTC
NA	TRBV9	TRBJ2-5	few	14	CASSVAGLGETQYF	TGTGCCAGCAGCGTAGCAGGGCTAGGGGAGACCCAGTACTTC
NA	TRBV25-1	TRBJ2-3	few	14	CASSESLVADTQYF	TGTGCCAGCAGTGAGTCTCTAGTCGCAGATACGCAGTATTTT
TRBD2	TRBV14	TRBJ2-7	NA	16	CASSRLAGTLYNEQYF	TGTGCCAGCAGCAGACTAGCGGGAACCCTATACAATGAGCAGTACTTC
TRBD2	TRBV29-1	TRBJ2-1	few	11	CSVSGGELQFF	TGCAGCGTTTCCGGGGGGGAACTACAGTTCTTC
TRBD2	TRBV11-2	TRBJ2-3	many	16	CASSLGSGRASDTQYF	TGTGCCAGCAGCTTAGGTAGCGGGAGGGCGTCAGATACGCAGTATTTT
NA	TRBV9	TRBJ1-4	NA	15	CASSVAAINNEKLFF	TGTGCCAGCAGCGTAGCGGCGATTAATAATGAAAAACTGTTTTTT
NA	TRBV6-5	TRBJ1-1	NA	19	CASSFDPRRRKLGGTEAFF	TGTGCCAGCAGTTTTGACCCCCGAAGAAGAAAATTAGGTGGTACTGAAGCTTTCTTT
NA	TRBV4-1	TRBJ2-7	NA	13	CASSPTEIYEQYF	TGCGCCAGCAGCCCAACAGAAATTTACGAGCAGTACTTC
TRBD2	TRBV12-3/TRBV12-4	TRBJ2-1	NA	15	CASSPSGYYYNEQFF	TGTGCCAGCAGTCCTAGCGGCTATTACTACAATGAGCAGTTCTTC
NA	TRBV3-1	TRBJ1-2	few	16	CASSQAIRIANYGYTF	TGTGCCAGCAGCCAAGCTATCCGTATAGCTAACTATGGCTACACCTTC
NA	TRBV5-1	TRBJ1-2	NA	14	CASSVSGTDYGYTF	TGCGCCAGCAGCGTATCCGGGACGGACTATGGCTACACCTTC
NA	TRBV30	TRBJ2-2	once	14	CARGKRGNTGELFF	TGTGCCCGGGGGAAACGCGGTAACACCGGGGAGCTGTTTTTT
TRBD2	TRBV5-1	TRBJ2-7	once	15	CASSASGASYNEQYF	TGCGCCAGCAGCGCTAGCGGCGCCTCCTACAATGAGCAGTACTTC
NA	TRBV20-1	TRBJ2-7	NA	12	CSALPPLYEQYF	TGCAGTGCCCTTCCCCCCCTCTACGAGCAGTACTTC
TRBD1	TRBV20-1	TRBJ1-2	NA	13	CSAHSDREGGYTF	TGCAGTGCCCACTCCGACAGGGAAGGTGGCTACACCTTC
TRBD2	TRBV20-1	TRBJ2-1	NA	17	CSARDLRTSGPYNEQFF	TGCAGTGCTAGAGACTTGCGGACTAGCGGCCCCTACAATGAGCAGTTCTTC
NA	TRBV5-5	TRBJ2-7	NA	15	CASSFVYSSYNEQYF	TGTGCCAGCAGCTTTGTCTATAGCTCCTACAATGAGCAGTACTTC
TRBD1	TRBV6-1	TRBJ1-6	NA	18	CASSESWQGAAYNSPLHF	TGTGCCAGCAGTGAATCGTGGCAGGGGGCCGCCTATAATTCACCCCTCCACTTT
NA	TRBV20-1	TRBJ1-2	few	14	CSASISGSRYGYTF	TGCAGTGCTAGCATATCCGGGTCTCGCTATGGCTACACCTTC
NA	TRBV20-1	TRBJ2-1	NA	13	CSAKLGGRNEQFF	TGCAGTGCTAAGTTAGGTGGGAGGAATGAGCAGTTCTTC
NA	TRBV6-2/TRBV6-3	TRBJ2-1	NA	15	CASSPVVAAYNEQFF	TGTGCCAGCAGTCCGGTGGTAGCGGCCTACAATGAGCAGTTCTTC
NA	TRBV6-5	TRBJ1-5	NA	12	CASSSPGEPQHF	TGTGCCAGCAGCTCCCCGGGAGAGCCCCAGCATTTT
NA	TRBV12-3/TRBV12-4	TRBJ2-3	few	15	CASSLASSGADTQYF	TGTGCCAGCAGTTTAGCCTCTTCGGGGGCAGATACGCAGTATTTT
NA	TRBV6-2/TRBV6-3	TRBJ1-2	few	12	CASGVGSYGYTF	TGTGCCAGCGGCGTGGGCTCCTATGGCTACACCTTC
NA	TRBV20-1	TRBJ2-7	NA	11	CSARGLIEQYF	TGCAGTGCTAGAGGCCTTATAGAGCAGTACTTC
TRBD1	TRBV20-1	TRBJ1-3	NA	14	CSAGDRGSGNTIYF	TGCAGTGCGGGCGACAGGGGGTCTGGAAACACCATATATTTT
TRBD2	TRBV27	TRBJ2-7	NA	16	CASSLSLLAGLNEQYF	TGTGCCAGCAGTTTATCGCTGCTAGCGGGGCTCAATGAGCAGTACTTC
TRBD2	TRBV20-1	TRBJ2-3	few	13	CSAPTSVEDTQYF	TGCAGTGCCCCTACTAGCGTGGAAGATACGCAGTATTTT
NA	TRBV6-5	TRBJ2-1	NA	15	CASRPRDSSMRVQFF	TGTGCCAGCAGGCCCCGGGACTCCTCAATGAGGGTGCAGTTCTTC
NA	TRBV27	TRBJ1-2	few	11	CATTQGNGYTF	TGTGCCACCACACAGGGTAATGGCTACACCTTC
NA	TRBV20-1	TRBJ1-2	few	13	CSARGGKNYGYTF	TGCAGTGCTAGAGGGGGCAAAAACTATGGCTACACCTTC
NA	TRBV7-8	TRBJ1-5	few	16	CASSLAARDSNQPQHF	TGTGCCAGCAGCTTAGCGGCGCGAGATAGCAATCAGCCCCAGCATTTT
NA	TRBV29-1	TRBJ2-1	many	13	CSVNRFFTNEQFF	TGCAGCGTTAACAGGTTTTTTACGAATGAGCAGTTCTTC
TRBD2	TRBV5-1	TRBJ2-3	few	16	CASSRRTSRGTDTQYF	TGCGCCAGCAGCCGGCGGACTAGCCGAGGAACAGATACGCAGTATTTT
TRBD2	TRBV14	TRBJ2-1	few	16	CASSQLTSGFYGEQFF	TGTGCCAGCAGCCAATTGACTAGCGGGTTTTACGGTGAGCAGTTCTTC
TRBD1	TRBV24-1	TRBJ2-5	NA	14	CATSDPGQGREQYF	TGTGCCACCAGTGACCCGGGACAGGGGAGGGAGCAGTACTTC
NA	TRBV28	TRBJ2-5	many	12	CASSSPLETQYF	TGTGCCAGCAGTTCGCCTCTGGAGACCCAGTACTTC
TRBD1	TRBV12-3/TRBV12-4	TRBJ2-1	NA	13	CASSRTGRNEQFF	TGTGCCAGCAGCCGGACAGGGCGTAATGAGCAGTTCTTC
TRBD1	TRBV6-1	TRBJ1-4	NA	13	CASSNWDSRRRFF	TGTGCCAGCAGTAATTGGGACAGTCGGAGAAGGTTTTTT
TRBD2	TRBV3-1	TRBJ2-5	NA	15	CASSRGRATPNEQYF	TGTGCCAGCAGCCGCGGGAGGGCTACCCCAAATGAGCAGTACTTC
NA	TRBV29-1	TRBJ1-3	NA	13	CSVSRGVGNTIYF	TGCAGCGTGTCCAGGGGCGTTGGAAACACCATATATTTT
NA	TRBV24-1	TRBJ2-3	NA	15	CATIEERRGTDTQYF	TGTGCCACCATTGAAGAAAGGAGGGGCACAGATACGCAGTATTTT
NA	TRBV11-2	TRBJ2-5	NA	17	CASSYDEQLAAQETQYF	TGTGCCAGCAGCTACGACGAACAACTAGCAGCTCAAGAGACCCAGTACTTC
NA	TRBV29-1	TRBJ2-7	few	15	CSVRLERVSSYEQYF	TGCAGCGTAAGACTAGAGAGGGTTAGCTCCTACGAGCAGTACTTC
NA	TRBV12-3/TRBV12-4	TRBJ2-7	many	11	CASSFLEEQYF	TGTGCCAGCAGTTTTCTAGAGGAGCAGTACTTC
NA	TRBV20-1	TRBJ1-2	few	14	CSARAYRDNYGYTF	TGCAGTGCTAGAGCCTACAGGGATAACTATGGCTACACCTTC
NA	TRBV20-1	TRBJ1-2	few	16	CSARDPRTSRHYGYTF	TGCAGTGCTAGAGATCCCCGGACATCGAGACATTATGGCTACACCTTC
TRBD1	TRBV5-1	TRBJ2-2	few	17	CASSSGTGLGNTGELFF	TGCGCCAGCAGCTCCGGGACAGGCTTAGGGAACACCGGGGAGCTGTTTTTT
TRBD1	TRBV7-8	TRBJ2-3	few	14	CARVRDRGADTQYF	TGTGCCAGGGTCCGGGACAGGGGCGCAGATACGCAGTATTTT
TRBD2	TRBV7-2	TRBJ2-7	NA	17	CASSFRRLAGGYNEQYF	TGTGCCAGCAGCTTTCGGCGACTAGCGGGGGGCTACAATGAGCAGTACTTC
NA	TRBV27	TRBJ2-7	few	14	CASSFVGRLYEQYF	TGTGCCAGCAGTTTCGTCGGGCGGCTTTACGAGCAGTACTTC
TRBD1	TRBV5-1	TRBJ2-3	few	15	CASLGGSSRTDTQYF	TGCGCCAGTCTAGGGGGCTCCTCACGCACAGATACGCAGTATTTT
TRBD1	TRBV10-3	TRBJ2-3	few	16	CAISAGQGAHTDTQYF	TGTGCCATCAGTGCGGGACAGGGGGCACACACAGATACGCAGTATTTT